The 14 T cell receptor beta chains in this list originate from one sample, sequenced in a study of blood T cell repertoires in COVID-19. This table comes from immunoSEQ multiplex PCR, and its TCRdb copy is limited to in-frame clones, with some not included. The table records some 30,000 clones, around 90% of them present only once. Sequenced sample: peripheral blood. The receptors were gathered from a human donor in a cohort sampled during active COVID-19.

This chain uses TRBV19 with TRBJ1-6; D is perhaps TRBD1 (6 bases). The CDR3 totals 15 residues. V was cut by 7 bases and J by 8 bases, with 18 bases left in between. From germline, CDR1 is LNHDA and CDR2 SQIVND (reference sequence). The CDR3 coding sequence is TGTGCCAGTACCCTAGGGGGAACTGGTTATTCACCCCTCCACTTT. The encoded protein is CASTLGGTGYSPLHF.

The chain has TRBV3-1 (or the pseudogene TRBV3-2) and TRBJ1-2; maybe TRBD1 (5 bases). Trimming pared 3 bases from V and 2 bases from J, leaving 13 bases between. The CDR3 runs to 15 residues. Germline CDR1 LGHDT, CDR2 YNNKEL (reference sequence). CDR3 sequence (DNA): TGTGCCAGCAGCCAGGGGTGGACAAGAAACTATGGCTACACCTTC. This encodes CASSQGWTRNYGYTF.

The chain couples TRBV10-3 to TRBJ2-7; perhaps TRBD2 as D (6 bases). The CDR3 runs 14 residues. With 3 bases removed from V and 0 bases from J, the gap between germline ends came to 9 bases. CDR1 is ENHRY and CDR2 is SYGVKD in the germline V gene. The CDR3 DNA sequence: TGTGCCATCAGTGACCGGCGGGACTCCTACGAGCAGTACTTC. Residues: CAISDRRDSYEQYF.

The rearrangement links TRBV9 to TRBJ1-1; D is ambiguous. The CDR3 contains 15 residues. Germline V lookup: CDR1 SGDLS, CDR2 YYNGEE. V gave up 0 bases and J gave up 5 bases, with 14 bases separating them. This CDR3 reads CASSVVGSGGTEAFF. CDR3 nucleotides: TGTGCCAGCAGCGTAGTGGGTTCAGGAGGGACTGAAGCTTTCTTT.

J is TRBJ2-7 and V is TRBV28; 9 positions match TRBD1. The CDR3 extends over 13 amino acids. The germline V gene encodes CDR1 MDHEN and CDR2 SYDVKM. V dropped 6 bases and J dropped 6; count of bases not matched to a gene: 6. The CDR3 nucleotides read TGTGCCAGCAGGATACAGGGGGCGGTCGAGCAGTACTTC. It translates to CASRIQGAVEQYF.

The J gene is TRBJ1-3, the V gene TRBV7-3, with D unclear. The CDR3 is 20 amino acids. Between the trimmed V and J ends, which lost 5 bases and 0 bases, there was a span of 26 bases. CDR1 and CDR2 from the germline V gene are SGHTA and FQGTGA. The CDR3 DNA is TGTGCCAGCAGCCCACGGAATACATCGGGAGAGAAGAGCTCTGGAAACACCATATATTTT. Translation: CASSPRNTSGEKSSGNTIYF. The full variable domain, with the rest looked up from reference TRBV7-3 and TRBJ1-3, is GAGVSQTPSNKVTEKGKYVELRCDPISGHTALYWYRQSLGQGPEFLIYFQGTGAADDSGLPNDRFFAVRPEGSVSTLKIQRTERGDSAVYLCASSPRNTSGEKSSGNTIYFGEGSWLTVV.

This clone was picked up one time. The CDR3 sequence: CASGRTGYEQYF. The DNA for the CDR3 is TGCGCCAGTGGTCGGACAGGCTACGAGCAGTACTTC. The rearrangement links TRBV5-1 to TRBJ2-7; 7 bases are a match to TRBD1. The CDR3 spans 12 residues. With V trimmed by 8 bases and J by 3 bases, 5 bases remained unmatched. Germline V gene data show CDR1 as SGHRS and CDR2 as YFSETQ. Based on the CDR3 plus reference TRBV5-1 and TRBJ2-7, the full variable domain is KAGVTQTPRYLIKTRGQQVTLSCSPISGHRSVSWYQQTPGQGLQFLFEYFSETQRNKGNFPGRFSGRQFSNSRSEMNVSTLELGDSALYLCASGRTGYEQYFGPGTRLTVT.

V is TRBV5-1 and J is TRBJ2-1; TRBD1 is a possible D gene (6 bases). CDR3 length: 16 amino acids. Trimming left V 4 bases short and J 4 bases short, with 18 bases between. The germline V gene encodes CDR1 SGHRS and CDR2 YFSETQ. DNA for the CDR3: TGCGCCAGCAGCCGCTCCTGGACAGCGTTATACAATGAGCAGTTCTTC. Translated: CASSRSWTALYNEQFF.

This chain links TRBV5-1 with TRBJ2-3, with TRBD2 identical over 10 bases. The CDR3 spans 16 residues. Germline lookup yields CDR1 SGHRS and CDR2 YFSETQ. J lost 1 base, V lost 0 bases, and 2 bases had no gene match. Written as DNA, the CDR3 is TGCGCCAGCAGCTTGGGTACTAGCGGGGGCACAGATACGCAGTATTTT. It yields the protein CASSLGTSGGTDTQYF.

CDR3 residues: CASSLDPPGHPNEQYF. The CDR3 DNA sequence: TGTGCCAGCAGCTTAGACCCCCCAGGGCATCCTAACGAGCAGTACTTC. The chain recombines TRBV7-2 with TRBJ2-7; D might be TRBD1 (5 bases). The CDR3 sequence is 16 residues long. The germline V and J ends were trimmed by 1 base and 5 bases, with 18 bases remaining between them. The germline CDR1 and CDR2 sequences are SGHTA and FQGNSA.

Of note for this clone: The junction differs from germline at one of its ends, possibly a read error. The chain recombines TRBV3-1 (or the pseudogene TRBV3-2) with TRBJ2-7; 8 nucleotides match TRBD2. The CDR3 runs 12 residues. Germline V gene sequence: CDR1 LGHDT, CDR2 YNNKEL (reference sequence). CDR3 DNA sequence: TGTGCCAGCAGCCAAGGACTAGCGATGATACACTTC. It encodes CASSQGLAMIHF.

This rearrangement joins TRBV2 to TRBJ1-2, with unresolved D. CDR3 length equals 12 residues. V was pared by 3 bases and J by 4 bases, with 6 bases between. Germline CDR1 reads SNHLY; CDR2 reads FYNNEI. In DNA, the CDR3 is TGTGCCAGCAGTGATTACAGCTATGGCTACACCTTC. Its translation is CASSDYSYGYTF.

The rearrangement joins TRBV5-1 to TRBJ2-2, with D possibly TRBD2 on 5 matching bases. The CDR3 covers 16 residues. Trimming stripped 5 bases from V and 1 base from J, with 15 bases between. Per the germline V gene, CDR1 is SGHRS and CDR2 is YFSETQ. As DNA, the CDR3 is TGCGCCAGCAGTCTCTCCCTGGCGGGGAACACCGGGGAGCTGTTTTTT. Amino acids: CASSLSLAGNTGELFF. The complete variable domain, with remaining parts taken from reference TRBV5-1 and TRBJ2-2, reads KAGVTQTPRYLIKTRGQQVTLSCSPISGHRSVSWYQQTPGQGLQFLFEYFSETQRNKGNFPGRFSGRQFSNSRSEMNVSTLELGDSALYLCASSLSLAGNTGELFFGEGSRLTVL.

This rearrangement joins TRBV4-1 to TRBJ2-1; D is unresolved. CDR1 is MGHRA, CDR2 YSYEKL, per germline. This CDR3 contains 14 residues. The V end lost 0 bases, the J end lost 6 bases, and 9 bases lay between the germline ends. The CDR3 DNA reads as TGCGCCAGCAGCCAAGAGGGCAGAGTCAATGAGCAGTTCTTC. It yields the protein CASSQEGRVNEQFF.